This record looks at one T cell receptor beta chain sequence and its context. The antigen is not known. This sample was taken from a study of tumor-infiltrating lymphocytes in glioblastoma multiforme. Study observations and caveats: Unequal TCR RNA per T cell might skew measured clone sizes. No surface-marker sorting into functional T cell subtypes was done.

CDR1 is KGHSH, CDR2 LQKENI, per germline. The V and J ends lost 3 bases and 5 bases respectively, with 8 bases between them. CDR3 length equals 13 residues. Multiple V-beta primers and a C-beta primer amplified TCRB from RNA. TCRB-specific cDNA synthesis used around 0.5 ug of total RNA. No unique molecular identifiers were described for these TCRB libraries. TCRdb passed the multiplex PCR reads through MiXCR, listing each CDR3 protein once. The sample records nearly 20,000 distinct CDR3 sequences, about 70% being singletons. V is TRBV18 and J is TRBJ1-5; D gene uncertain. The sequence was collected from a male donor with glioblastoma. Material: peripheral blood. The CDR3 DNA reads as TGTGCCAGCTCACCTTCTGAGGATCAGCCCCAGCATTTT. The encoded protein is CASSPSEDQPQHF.